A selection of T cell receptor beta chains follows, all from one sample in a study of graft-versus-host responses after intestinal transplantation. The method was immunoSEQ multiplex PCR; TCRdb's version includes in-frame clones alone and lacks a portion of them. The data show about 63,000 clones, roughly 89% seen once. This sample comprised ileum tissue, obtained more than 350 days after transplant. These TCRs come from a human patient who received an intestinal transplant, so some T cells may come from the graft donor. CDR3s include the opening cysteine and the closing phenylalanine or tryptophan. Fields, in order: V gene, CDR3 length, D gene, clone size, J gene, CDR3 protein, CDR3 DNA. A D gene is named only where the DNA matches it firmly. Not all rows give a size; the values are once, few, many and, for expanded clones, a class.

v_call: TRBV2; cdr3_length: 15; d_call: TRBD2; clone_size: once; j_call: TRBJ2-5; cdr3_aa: CASIRTSGVQETQYF; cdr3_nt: TGTGCCAGCATAAGGACTAGCGGGGTCCAAGAGACCCAGTACTTC
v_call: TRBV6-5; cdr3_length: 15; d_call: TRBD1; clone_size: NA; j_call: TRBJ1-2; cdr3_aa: CASSPYPGQVFGYTF; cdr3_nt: TGTGCCAGCAGCCCCTACCCGGGACAGGTCTTCGGCTACACCTTC
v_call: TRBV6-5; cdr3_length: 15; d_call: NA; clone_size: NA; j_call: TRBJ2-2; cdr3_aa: CASSAVPRNTGELFF; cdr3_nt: TGTGCCAGCAGTGCGGTCCCACGAAACACCGGGGAGCTGTTTTTT
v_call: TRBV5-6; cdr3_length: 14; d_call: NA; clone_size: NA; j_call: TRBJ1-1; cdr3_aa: CANSLGQGRAEAFF; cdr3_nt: TGTGCCAACAGCTTGGGGCAGGGAAGGGCTGAAGCTTTCTTT
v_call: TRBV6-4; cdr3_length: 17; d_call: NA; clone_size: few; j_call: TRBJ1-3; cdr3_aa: CASNNTKRDGTGNTIYF; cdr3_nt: TGTGCCAGCAACAACACCAAAAGGGACGGAACCGGGAACACCATATATTTT
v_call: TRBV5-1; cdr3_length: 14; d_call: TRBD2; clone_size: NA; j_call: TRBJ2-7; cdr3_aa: CASSETGTTYEQYF; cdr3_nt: TGCGCCAGCAGCGAGACCGGGACTACGTACGAGCAGTACTTC
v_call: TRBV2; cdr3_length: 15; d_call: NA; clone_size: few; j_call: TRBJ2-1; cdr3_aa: CASTEGTLAYNEQFF; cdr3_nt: TGTGCCAGCACCGAAGGGACCTTAGCCTACAATGAGCAGTTCTTC
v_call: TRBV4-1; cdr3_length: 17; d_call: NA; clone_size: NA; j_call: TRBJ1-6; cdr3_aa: CASSQEAGRGYGSPLHF; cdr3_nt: TGCGCCAGCAGCCAAGAGGCAGGGAGAGGGTATGGTTCACCCCTCCACTTT
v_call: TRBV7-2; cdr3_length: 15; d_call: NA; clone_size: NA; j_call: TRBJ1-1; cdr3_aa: CASSLVLLGQGEAFF; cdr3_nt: TGTGCCAGCAGCTTAGTATTACTAGGCCAGGGTGAAGCTTTCTTT
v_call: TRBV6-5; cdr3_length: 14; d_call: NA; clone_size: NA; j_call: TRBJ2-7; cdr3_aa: CASLEVGGSYEQYF; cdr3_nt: TGTGCCAGCTTGGAGGTGGGAGGCTCCTACGAGCAGTACTTC
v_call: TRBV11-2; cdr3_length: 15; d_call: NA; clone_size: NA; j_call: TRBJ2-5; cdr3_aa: CASSLAQDLQETQYF; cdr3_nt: TGTGCCAGCAGCTTAGCACAGGATCTCCAAGAGACCCAGTACTTC
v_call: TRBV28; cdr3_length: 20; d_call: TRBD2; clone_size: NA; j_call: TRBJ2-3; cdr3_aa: CASSLSIRDGFGRELYTQYF; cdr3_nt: TGTGCCAGCAGTTTATCCATCCGCGACGGTTTTGGGCGGGAGTTATATACGCAGTATTTT
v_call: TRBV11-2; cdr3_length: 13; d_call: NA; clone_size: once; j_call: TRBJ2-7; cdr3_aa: CASSRDWNSEQYF; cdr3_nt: TGTGCCAGCAGCCGAGATTGGAACAGCGAGCAGTACTTC
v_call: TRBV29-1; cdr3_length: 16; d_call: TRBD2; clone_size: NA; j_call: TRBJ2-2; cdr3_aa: CSVEEYLAGGPGELFF; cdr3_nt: TGCAGCGTTGAAGAATACCTAGCGGGAGGGCCCGGGGAGCTGTTTTTT
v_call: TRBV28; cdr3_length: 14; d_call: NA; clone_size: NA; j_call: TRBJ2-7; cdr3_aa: CASSLGGSSYEQYF; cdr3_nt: TGTGCCAGCAGTTTAGGGGGAAGCTCCTACGAGCAGTACTTC
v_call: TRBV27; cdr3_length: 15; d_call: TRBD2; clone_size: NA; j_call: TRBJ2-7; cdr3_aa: CASSAGGIGSYEQYF; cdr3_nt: TGTGCCAGCAGCGCGGGGGGGATAGGCTCCTACGAGCAGTACTTC
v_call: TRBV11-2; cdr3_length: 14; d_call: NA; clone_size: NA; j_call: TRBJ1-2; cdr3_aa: CASSLVTGIYGYTF; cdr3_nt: TGTGCCAGCAGCTTAGTCACAGGGATCTATGGCTACACCTTC
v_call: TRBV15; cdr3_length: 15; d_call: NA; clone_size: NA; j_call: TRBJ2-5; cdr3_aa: CATSGSGTQQETQYF; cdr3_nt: TGTGCCACCAGTGGTTCCGGGACACAACAAGAGACCCAGTACTTC
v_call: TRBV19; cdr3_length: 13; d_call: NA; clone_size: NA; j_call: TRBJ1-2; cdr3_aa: CASSIGSGYGYTF; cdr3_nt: TGTGCCAGTAGTATAGGTTCAGGATATGGCTACACCTTC
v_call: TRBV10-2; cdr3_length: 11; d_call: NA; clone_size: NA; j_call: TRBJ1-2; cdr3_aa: CASSDNYGYTF; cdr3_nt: TGCGCCAGCAGTGACAACTATGGCTACACCTTC
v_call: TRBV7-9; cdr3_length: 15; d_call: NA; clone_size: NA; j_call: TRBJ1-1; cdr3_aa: CASSLPGTLNTKAFF; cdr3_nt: TGTGCCAGCAGCTTACCCGGGACATTGAACACTAAAGCTTTCTTT
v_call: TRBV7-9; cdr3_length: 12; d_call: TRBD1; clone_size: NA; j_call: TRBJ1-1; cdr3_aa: CASSLGQGEAFF; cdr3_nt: TGTGCCAGCAGCTTGGGACAGGGCGAAGCTTTCTTT
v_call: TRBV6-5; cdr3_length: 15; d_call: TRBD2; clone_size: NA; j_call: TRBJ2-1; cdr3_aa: CASRPGLAGGNEQFF; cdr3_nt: TGTGCCAGCAGGCCTGGACTAGCGGGGGGCAATGAGCAGTTCTTC
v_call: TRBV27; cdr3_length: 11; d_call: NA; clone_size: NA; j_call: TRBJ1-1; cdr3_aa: CASSFGQKAFF; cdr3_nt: TGTGCCAGCAGTTTCGGACAGAAAGCTTTCTTT
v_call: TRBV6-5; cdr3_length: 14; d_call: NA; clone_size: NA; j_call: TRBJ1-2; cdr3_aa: CASSYGGGGYGYTF; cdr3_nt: TGTGCCAGCAGTTACGGTGGGGGTGGCTATGGCTACACCTTC
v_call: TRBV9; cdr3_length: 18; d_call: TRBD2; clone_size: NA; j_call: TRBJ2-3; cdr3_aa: CASSPPGTSPRNTDTQYF; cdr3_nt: TGTGCCAGCAGCCCCCCGGGGACTAGTCCCCGAAACACAGATACGCAGTATTTT
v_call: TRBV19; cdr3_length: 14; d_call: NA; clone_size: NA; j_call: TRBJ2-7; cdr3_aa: CASSWTGEDYEQYF; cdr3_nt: TGTGCCAGTAGTTGGACGGGGGAGGACTACGAGCAGTACTTC
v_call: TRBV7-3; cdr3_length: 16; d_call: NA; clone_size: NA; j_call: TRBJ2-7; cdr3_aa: CASSFSSGRSSYEQYF; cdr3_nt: TGTGCCAGCAGCTTCTCAAGCGGGCGCAGCTCCTACGAGCAGTACTTC
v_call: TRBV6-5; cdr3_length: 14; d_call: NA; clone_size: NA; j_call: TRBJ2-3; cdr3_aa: CASSSLAGTDTQYF; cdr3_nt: TGTGCCAGCAGTTCCTTAGCGGGCACAGATACGCAGTATTTT
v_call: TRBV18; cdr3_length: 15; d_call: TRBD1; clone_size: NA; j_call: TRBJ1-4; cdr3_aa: CASSPETGQGGKLFF; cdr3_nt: TGTGCCAGCTCACCAGAAACGGGACAGGGAGGAAAACTGTTTTTT
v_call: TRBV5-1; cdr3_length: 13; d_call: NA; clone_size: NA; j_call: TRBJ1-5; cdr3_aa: CASSIDEDQPQHF; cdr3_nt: TGCGCCAGCAGCATCGACGAAGATCAGCCCCAGCATTTT
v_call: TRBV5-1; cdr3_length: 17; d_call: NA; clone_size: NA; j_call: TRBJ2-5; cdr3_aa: CASSPLRTTGTQETQYF; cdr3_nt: TGCGCCAGCAGCCCCTTAAGGACTACAGGTACCCAAGAGACCCAGTACTTC
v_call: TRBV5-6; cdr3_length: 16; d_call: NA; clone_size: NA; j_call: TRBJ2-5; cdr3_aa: CASSSSGSTYQETQYF; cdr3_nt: TGTGCCAGCAGCTCCTCGGGGTCGACCTACCAAGAGACCCAGTACTTC
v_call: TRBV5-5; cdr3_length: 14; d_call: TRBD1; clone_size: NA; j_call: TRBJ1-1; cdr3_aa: CASSMTGRGTEAFF; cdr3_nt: TGTGCCAGCAGCATGACAGGGAGGGGCACTGAAGCTTTCTTT
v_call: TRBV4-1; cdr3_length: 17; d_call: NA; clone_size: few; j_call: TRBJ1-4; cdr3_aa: CASSQPPLRGLDEKLFF; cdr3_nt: TGCGCCAGCAGCCAGCCACCCCTCAGGGGATTGGATGAAAAACTGTTTTTT
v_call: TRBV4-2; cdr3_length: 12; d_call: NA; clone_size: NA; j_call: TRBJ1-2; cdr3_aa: CASSQSNYGYTF; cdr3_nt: TGTGCCAGCAGCCAATCTAACTATGGCTACACCTTC